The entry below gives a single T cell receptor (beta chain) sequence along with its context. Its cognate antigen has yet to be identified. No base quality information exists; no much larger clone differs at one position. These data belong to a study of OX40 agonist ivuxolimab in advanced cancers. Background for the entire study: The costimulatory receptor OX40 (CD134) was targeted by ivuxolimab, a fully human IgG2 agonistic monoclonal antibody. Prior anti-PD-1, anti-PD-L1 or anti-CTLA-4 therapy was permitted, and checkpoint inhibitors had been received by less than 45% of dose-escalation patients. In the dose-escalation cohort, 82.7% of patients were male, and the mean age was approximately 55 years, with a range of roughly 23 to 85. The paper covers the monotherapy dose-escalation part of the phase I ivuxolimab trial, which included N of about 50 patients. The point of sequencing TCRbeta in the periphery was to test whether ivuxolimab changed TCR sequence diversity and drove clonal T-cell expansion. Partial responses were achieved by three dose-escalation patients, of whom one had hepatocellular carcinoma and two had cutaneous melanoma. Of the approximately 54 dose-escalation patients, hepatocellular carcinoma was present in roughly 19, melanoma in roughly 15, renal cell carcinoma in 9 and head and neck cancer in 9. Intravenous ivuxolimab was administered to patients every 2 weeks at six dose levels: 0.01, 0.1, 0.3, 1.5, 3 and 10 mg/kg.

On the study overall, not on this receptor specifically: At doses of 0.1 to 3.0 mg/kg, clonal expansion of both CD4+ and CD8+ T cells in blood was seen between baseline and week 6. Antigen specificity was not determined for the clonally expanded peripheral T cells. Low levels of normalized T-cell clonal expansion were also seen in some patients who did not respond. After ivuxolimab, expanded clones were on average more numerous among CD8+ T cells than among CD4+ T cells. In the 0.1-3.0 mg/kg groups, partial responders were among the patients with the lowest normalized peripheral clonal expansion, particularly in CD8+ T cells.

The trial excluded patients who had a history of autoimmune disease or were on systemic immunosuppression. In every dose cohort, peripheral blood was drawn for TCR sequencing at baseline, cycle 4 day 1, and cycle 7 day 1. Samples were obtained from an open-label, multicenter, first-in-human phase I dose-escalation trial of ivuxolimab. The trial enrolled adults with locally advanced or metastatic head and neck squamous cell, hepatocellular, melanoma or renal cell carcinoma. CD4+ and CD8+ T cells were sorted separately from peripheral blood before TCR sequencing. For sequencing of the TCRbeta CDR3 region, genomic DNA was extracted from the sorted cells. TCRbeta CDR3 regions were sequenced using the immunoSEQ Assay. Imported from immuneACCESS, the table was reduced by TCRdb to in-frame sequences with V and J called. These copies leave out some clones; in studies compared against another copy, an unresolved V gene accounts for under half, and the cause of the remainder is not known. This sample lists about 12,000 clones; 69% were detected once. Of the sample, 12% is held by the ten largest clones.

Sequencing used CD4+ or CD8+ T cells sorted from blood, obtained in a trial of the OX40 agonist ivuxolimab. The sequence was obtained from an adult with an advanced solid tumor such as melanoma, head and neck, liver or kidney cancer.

The CDR3 here reads CASSQTAATNYGYTF. The DNA sequence is given as TGTGCCAGCAGTCAAACAGCCGCTACTAACTATGGCTACACCTTC. The chain uses TRBV28 and TRBJ1-2, with no D gene named confidently. The CDR3 contains 15 residues, cysteine and phenylalanine counted. Only CDR3 DNA is held: 45 bases, read in frame from base 1. CDR1 and CDR2 are read off the germline V gene as MDHEN and SYDVKM. V loses 5 bases of germline sequence and J loses 0 bases, and the interval between the two ends is 13 bases.